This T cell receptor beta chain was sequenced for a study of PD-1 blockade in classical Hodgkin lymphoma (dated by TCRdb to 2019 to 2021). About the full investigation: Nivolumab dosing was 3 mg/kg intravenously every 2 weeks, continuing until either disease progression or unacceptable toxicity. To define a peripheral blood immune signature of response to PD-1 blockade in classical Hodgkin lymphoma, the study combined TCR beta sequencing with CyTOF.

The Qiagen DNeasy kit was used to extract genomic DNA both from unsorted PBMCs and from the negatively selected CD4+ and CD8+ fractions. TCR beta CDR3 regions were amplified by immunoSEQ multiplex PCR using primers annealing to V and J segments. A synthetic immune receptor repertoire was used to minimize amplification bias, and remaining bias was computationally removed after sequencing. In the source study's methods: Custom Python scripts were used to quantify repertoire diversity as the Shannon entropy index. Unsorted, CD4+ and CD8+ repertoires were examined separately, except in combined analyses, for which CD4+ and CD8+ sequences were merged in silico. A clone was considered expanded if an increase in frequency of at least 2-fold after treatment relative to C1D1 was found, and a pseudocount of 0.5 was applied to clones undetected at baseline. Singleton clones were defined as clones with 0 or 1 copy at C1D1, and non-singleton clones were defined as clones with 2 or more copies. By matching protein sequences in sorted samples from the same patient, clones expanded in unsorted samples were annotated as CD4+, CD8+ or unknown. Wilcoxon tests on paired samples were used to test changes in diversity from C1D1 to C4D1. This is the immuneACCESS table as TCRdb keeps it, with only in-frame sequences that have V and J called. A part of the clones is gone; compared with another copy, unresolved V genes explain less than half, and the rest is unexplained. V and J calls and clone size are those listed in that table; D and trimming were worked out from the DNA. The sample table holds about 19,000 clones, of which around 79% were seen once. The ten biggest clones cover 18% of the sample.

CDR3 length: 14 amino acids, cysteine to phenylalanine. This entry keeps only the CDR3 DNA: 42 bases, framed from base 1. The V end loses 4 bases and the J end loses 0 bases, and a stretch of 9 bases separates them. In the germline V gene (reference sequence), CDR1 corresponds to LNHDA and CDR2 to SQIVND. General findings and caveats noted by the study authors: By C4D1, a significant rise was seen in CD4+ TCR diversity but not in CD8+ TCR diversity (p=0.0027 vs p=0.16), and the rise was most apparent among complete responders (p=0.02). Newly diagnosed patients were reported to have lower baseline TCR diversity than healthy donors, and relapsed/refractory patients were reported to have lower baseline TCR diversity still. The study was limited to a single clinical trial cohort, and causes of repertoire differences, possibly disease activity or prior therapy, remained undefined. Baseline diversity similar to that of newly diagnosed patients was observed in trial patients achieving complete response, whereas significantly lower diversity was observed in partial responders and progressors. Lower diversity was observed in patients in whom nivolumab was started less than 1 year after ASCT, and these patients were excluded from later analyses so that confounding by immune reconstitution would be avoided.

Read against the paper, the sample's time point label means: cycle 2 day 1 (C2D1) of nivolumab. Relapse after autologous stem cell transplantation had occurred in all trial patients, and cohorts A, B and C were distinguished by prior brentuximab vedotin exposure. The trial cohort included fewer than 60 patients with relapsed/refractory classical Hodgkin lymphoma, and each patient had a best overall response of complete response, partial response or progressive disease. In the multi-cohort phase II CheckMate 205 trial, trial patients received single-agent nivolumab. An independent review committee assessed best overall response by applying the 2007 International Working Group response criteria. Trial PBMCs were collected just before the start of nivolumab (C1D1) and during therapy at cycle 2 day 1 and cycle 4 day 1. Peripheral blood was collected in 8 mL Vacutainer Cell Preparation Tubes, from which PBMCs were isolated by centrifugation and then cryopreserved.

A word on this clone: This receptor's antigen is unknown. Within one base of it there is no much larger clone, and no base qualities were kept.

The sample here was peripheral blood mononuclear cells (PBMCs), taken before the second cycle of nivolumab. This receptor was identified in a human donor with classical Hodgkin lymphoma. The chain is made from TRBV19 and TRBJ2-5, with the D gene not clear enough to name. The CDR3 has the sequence CASSTGRNQETQYF. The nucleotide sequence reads TGTGCCAGTAGTACCGGACGGAACCAAGAGACCCAGTACTTC.